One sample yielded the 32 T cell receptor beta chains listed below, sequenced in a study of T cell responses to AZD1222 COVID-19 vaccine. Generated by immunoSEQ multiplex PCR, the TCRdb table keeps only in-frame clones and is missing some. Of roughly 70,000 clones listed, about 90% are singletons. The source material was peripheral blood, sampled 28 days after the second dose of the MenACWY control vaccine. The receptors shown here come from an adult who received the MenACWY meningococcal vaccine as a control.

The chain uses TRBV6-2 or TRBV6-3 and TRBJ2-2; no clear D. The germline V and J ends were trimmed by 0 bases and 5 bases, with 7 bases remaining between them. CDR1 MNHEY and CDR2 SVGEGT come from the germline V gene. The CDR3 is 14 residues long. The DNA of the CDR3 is TGTGCCAGCAGTTACTCGGCCGGGACCGGGGAGCTGTTTTTT. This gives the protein CASSYSAGTGELFF.

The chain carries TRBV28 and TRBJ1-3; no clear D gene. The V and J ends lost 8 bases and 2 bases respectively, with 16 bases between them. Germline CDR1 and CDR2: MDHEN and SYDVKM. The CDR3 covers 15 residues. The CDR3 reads CASDIAPGTGNTIYF. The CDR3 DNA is TGTGCCAGCGATATTGCTCCGGGGACTGGAAACACCATATATTTT.

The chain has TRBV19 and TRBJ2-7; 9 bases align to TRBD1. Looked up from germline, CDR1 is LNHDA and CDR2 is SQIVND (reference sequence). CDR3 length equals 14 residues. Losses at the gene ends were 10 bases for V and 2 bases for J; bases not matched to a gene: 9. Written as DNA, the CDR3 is TGTGCCACCCGCCGGGACAGGGCGACCTACGAGCAGTACTTC. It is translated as CATRRDRATYEQYF.

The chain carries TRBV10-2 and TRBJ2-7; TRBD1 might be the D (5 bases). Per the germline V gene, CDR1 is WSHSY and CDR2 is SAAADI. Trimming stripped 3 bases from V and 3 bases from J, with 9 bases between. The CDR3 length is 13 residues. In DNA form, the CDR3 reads TGCGCCAGCAGTGATAGAGACAGCTACGAGCAGTACTTC. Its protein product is CASSDRDSYEQYF.

This CDR3 reads CASASGGGGTEAFF. CDR3 nucleotide sequence: TGTGCCAGCGCCTCTGGAGGGGGGGGCACTGAAGCTTTCTTT. The genes are TRBV19 and TRBJ1-1; tentative D call: TRBD1 (6 bases). With 9 bases removed from V and 4 bases from J, the gap between germline ends came to 18 bases. The CDR3 loop spans 14 amino acids. Germline assignment: CDR1 LNHDA and CDR2 SQIVND (reference sequence).

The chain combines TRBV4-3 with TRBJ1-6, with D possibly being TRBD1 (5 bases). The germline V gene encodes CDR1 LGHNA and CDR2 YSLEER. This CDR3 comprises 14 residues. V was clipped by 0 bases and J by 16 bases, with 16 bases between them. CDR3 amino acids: CASSQELSGTLLHF. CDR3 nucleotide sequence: TGCGCCAGCAGCCAAGAGTTGTCCGGGACCCTTCTCCACTTT.

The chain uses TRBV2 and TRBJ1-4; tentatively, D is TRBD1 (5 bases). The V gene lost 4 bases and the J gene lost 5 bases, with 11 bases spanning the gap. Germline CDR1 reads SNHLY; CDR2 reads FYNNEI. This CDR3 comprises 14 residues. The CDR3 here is CASSAQGRNEKLFF. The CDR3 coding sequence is TGTGCCAGCAGTGCGCAGGGACGGAATGAAAAACTGTTTTTT.

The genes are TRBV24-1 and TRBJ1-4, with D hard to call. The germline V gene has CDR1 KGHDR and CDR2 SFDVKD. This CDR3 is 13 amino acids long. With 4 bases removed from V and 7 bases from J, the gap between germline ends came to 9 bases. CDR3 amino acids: CATSDGRSEKLFF. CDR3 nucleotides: TGTGCCACCAGTGACGGGAGGAGTGAAAAACTGTTTTTT.

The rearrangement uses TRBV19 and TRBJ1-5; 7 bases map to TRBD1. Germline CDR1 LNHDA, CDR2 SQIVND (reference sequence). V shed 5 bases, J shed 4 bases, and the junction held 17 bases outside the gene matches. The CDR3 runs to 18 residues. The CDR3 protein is CASSGSPWGQIPNQPQHF. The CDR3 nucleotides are TGTGCCAGTAGTGGTTCCCCCTGGGGACAGATACCGAATCAGCCCCAGCATTTT. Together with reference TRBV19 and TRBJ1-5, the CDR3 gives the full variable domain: DGGITQSPKYLFRKEGQNVTLSCEQNLNHDAMYWYRQDPGQGLRLIYYSQIVNDFQKGDIAEGYSVSREKKESFPLTVTSAQKNPTAFYLCASSGSPWGQIPNQPQHFGDGTRLSIL.

As DNA, the CDR3 is TGTGCCAGCAGCACGGGAGACGAGCAGTTCTTC. Translated: CASSTGDEQFF. The rearrangement joins TRBV3-1 (or the pseudogene TRBV3-2) to TRBJ2-1, with D possibly matching TRBD2 (6 bases). CDR1 and CDR2 (germline): LGHDT, YNNKEL (reference sequence). V shed 5 bases and J shed 10 bases, with 9 bases lying between them. The CDR3 spans 11 residues.

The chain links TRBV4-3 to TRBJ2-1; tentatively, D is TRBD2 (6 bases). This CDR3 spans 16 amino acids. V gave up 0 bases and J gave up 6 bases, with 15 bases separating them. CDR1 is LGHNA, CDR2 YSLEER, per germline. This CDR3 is CASSQDYRTEGNEQFF. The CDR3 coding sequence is TGCGCCAGCAGCCAAGATTATAGGACGGAGGGCAATGAGCAGTTCTTC.

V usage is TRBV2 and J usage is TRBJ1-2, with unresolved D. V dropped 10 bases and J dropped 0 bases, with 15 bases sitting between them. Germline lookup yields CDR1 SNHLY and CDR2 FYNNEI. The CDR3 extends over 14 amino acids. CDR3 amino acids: CATLASLANYGYTF. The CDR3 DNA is TGTGCCACCCTGGCAAGCCTAGCTAACTATGGCTACACCTTC.

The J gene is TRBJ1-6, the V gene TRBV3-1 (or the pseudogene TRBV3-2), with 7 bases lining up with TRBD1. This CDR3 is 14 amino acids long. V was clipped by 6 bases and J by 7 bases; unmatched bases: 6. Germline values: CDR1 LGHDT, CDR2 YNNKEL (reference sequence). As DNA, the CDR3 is TGTGCCAGCAGATGGACAGGCTCGAATTCACCCCTCCACTTT. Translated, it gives CASRWTGSNSPLHF.

The CDR3 region has the DNA TGTGCCAGCAGTTTGCCCGGACTAGCGGGCAATCCCGGGGAGCTGTTTTTT. This sequence encodes CASSLPGLAGNPGELFF. This chain uses TRBV28 with TRBJ2-2, with 11 bases fitting TRBD2. This CDR3 is 17 amino acids long. The V segment lost 3 bases and the J segment 6 bases; nucleotides outside the gene matches: 9. CDR1 MDHEN and CDR2 SYDVKM come from the germline V gene.

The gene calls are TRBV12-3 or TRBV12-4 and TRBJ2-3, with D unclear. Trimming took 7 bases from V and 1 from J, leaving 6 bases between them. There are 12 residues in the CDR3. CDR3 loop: CASNAGTDTQYF. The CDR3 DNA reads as TGTGCCAGCAATGCCGGCACAGATACGCAGTATTTT.

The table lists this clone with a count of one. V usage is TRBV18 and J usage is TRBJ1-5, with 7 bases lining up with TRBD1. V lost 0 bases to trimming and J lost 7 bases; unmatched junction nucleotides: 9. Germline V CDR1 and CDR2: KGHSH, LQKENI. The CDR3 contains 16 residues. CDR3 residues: CASSPPGRQGGQPQHF. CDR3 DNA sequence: TGTGCCAGCTCACCACCGGGACGCCAAGGGGGCCAGCCCCAGCATTTT.

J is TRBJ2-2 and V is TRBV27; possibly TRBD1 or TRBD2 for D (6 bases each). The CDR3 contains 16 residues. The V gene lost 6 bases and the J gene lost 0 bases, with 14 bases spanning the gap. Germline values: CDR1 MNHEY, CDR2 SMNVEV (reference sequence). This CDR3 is CASSPKGGTNTGELFF. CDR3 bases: TGTGCCAGCAGCCCTAAGGGGGGAACGAACACCGGGGAGCTGTTTTTT.

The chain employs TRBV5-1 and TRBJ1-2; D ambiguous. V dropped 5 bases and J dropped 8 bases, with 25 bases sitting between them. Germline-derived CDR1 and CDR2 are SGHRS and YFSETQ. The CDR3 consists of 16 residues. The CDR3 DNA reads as TGCGCCAGCAGTCGGACCCTTGGAGGGTGGGAAGTAGGCTACACCTTC. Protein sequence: CASSRTLGGWEVGYTF.

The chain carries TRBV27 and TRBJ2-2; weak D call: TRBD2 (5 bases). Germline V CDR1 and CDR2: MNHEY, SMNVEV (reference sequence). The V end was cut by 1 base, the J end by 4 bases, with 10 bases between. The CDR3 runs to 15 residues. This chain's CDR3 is CASSLYGVITGELFF. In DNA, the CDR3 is TGTGCCAGCAGTTTATACGGGGTCATCACCGGGGAGCTGTTTTTT.

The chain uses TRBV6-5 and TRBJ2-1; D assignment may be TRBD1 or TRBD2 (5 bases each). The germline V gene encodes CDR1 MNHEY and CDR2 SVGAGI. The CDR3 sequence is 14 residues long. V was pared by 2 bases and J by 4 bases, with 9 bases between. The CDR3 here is CASSYRGGYNEQFF. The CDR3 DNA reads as TGTGCCAGCAGTTACCGGGGCGGGTACAATGAGCAGTTCTTC.

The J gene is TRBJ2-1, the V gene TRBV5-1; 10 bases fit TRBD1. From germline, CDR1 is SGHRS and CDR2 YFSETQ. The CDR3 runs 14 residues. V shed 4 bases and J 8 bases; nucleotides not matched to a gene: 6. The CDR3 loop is CASSAGTGVDEQFF. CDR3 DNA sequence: TGCGCCAGCAGCGCCGGGACAGGGGTTGATGAGCAGTTCTTC.

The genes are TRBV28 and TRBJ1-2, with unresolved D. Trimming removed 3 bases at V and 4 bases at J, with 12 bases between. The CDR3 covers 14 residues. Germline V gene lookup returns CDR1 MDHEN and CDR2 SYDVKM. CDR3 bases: TGTGCCAGCAGTTTCCGGGTAGGGTCCTATGGCTACACCTTC. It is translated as CASSFRVGSYGYTF.

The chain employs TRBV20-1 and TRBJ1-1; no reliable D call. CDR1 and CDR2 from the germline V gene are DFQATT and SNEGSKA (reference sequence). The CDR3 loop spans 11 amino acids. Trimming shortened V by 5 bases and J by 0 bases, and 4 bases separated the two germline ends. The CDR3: CSAFLNTEAFF. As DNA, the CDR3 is TGCAGTGCTTTTTTGAACACTGAAGCTTTCTTT.

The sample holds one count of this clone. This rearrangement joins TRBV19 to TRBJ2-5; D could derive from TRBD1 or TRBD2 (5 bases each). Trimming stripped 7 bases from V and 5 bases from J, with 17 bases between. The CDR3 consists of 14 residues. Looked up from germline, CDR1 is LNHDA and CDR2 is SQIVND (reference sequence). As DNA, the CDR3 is TGTGCCAGTACCGGGACGGCCAAGGGCGAGACCCAGTACTTC. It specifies CASTGTAKGETQYF.

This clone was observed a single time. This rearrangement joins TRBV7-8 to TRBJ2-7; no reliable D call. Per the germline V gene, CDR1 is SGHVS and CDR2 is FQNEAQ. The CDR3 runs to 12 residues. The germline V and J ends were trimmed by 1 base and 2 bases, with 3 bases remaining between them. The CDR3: CASSLDPYEQYF. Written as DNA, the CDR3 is TGTGCCAGCAGCTTAGACCCCTACGAGCAGTACTTC.

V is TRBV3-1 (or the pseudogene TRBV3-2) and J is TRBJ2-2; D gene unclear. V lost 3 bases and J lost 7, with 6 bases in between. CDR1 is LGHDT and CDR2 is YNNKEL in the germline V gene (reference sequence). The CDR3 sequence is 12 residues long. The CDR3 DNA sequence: TGTGCCAGCAGCCAGAAGATCGGGGAGCTGTTTTTT. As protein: CASSQKIGELFF.

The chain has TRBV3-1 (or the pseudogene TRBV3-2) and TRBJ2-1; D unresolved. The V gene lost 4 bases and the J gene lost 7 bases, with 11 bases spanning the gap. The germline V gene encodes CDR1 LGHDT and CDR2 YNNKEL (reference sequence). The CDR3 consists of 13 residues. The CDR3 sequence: CASSLKGLNEQFF. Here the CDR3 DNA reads TGTGCCAGCAGCCTCAAGGGATTGAATGAGCAGTTCTTC.

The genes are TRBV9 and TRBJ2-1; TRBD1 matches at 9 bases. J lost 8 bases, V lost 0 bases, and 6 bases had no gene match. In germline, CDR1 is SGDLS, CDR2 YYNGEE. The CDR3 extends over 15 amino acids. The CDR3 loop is CASSVVGTGHYEQFF. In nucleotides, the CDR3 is TGTGCCAGCAGCGTAGTTGGGACAGGGCACTATGAGCAGTTCTTC.

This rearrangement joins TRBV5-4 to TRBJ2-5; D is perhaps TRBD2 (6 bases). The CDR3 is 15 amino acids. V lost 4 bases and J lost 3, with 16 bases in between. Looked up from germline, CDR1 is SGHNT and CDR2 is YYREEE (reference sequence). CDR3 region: CASSREASQEETQYF. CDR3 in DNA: TGTGCCAGCAGCAGGGAGGCTAGTCAAGAAGAGACCCAGTACTTC.

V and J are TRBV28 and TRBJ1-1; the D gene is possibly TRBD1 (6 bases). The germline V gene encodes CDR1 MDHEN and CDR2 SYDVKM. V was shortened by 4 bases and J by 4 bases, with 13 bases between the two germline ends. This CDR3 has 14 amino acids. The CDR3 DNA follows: TGTGCCAGCAGTTCTGGGGGCCAGGCCACTGAAGCTTTCTTT. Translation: CASSSGGQATEAFF.

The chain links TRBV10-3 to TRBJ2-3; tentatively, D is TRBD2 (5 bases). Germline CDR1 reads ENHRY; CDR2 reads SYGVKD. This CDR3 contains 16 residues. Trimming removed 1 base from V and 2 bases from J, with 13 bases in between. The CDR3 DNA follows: TGTGCCATCAGTGAGTGGGGTCCCGGGAACACAGATACGCAGTATTTT. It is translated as CAISEWGPGNTDTQYF.

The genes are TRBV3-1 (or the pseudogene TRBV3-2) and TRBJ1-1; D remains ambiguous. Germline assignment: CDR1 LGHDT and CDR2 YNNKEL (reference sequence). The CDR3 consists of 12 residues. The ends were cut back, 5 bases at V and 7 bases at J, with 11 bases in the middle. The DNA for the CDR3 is TGTGCCAGCAGCTCCCCGCCAGTTGAAGCTTTCTTT. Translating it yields CASSSPPVEAFF.